The rows below give T cell receptor beta chains drawn from one sample of a study of T cells after yellow fever vaccination. From the 5' RACE reads, TCRdb called clonotypes with MiXCR, one entry per CDR3 protein. The table records 340,000 or so distinct CDR3 sequences, 12% of them present only once. Sequences were derived from CD4+ T cells sorted from PBMCs, sampled 15 days after the yellow fever booster vaccination. The source is a man aged 18 to 30 who received the YFV17D yellow fever vaccine. CDR3s include the opening cysteine and the closing phenylalanine or tryptophan.

V gene: TRBV9
CDR3 protein: CASSVNPYRNTGELFF

V gene: TRBV20-1
CDR3 protein: CSARGGALGAEAFF

V gene: TRBV7-9
CDR3 protein: CASSLYNYGGGNQPQHF

V gene: TRBV20-1
CDR3 protein: CSARVTGRALGEQYF

V gene: TRBV12-3/TRBV12-4
CDR3 protein: CASSLGLNNSPLHF

V gene: TRBV5-4
CDR3 protein: CASSFSSGGVLETQYF

V gene: TRBV7-6
CDR3 protein: CASSLNRGHKSGELFF

V gene: TRBV5-4
CDR3 protein: CASSFDSTEAFF

V gene: TRBV5-1
CDR3 protein: CASRSGTEQETQYF

V gene: TRBV6-2/TRBV6-3
CDR3 protein: CASTVYYDSPLHF

V gene: TRBV6-5
CDR3 protein: CASSYSRANTEAFF

V gene: TRBV6-5
CDR3 protein: CASSPTTYQETQYF

V gene: TRBV6-6
CDR3 protein: CASKEAGDANYGYTF

V gene: TRBV5-1
CDR3 protein: CASSLEPAVYEQYF

V gene: TRBV28
CDR3 protein: CASTPGQVSYNEQFF

V gene: TRBV5-1
CDR3 protein: CASSSYPGLADTDTQYF

V gene: TRBV9
CDR3 protein: CASSAGLPGQGVTEAFF

V gene: TRBV12-5
CDR3 protein: CASGLNRDRDGQPQHF

V gene: TRBV28
CDR3 protein: CASIHKITRGGNQPQHF

V gene: TRBV7-9
CDR3 protein: CASCRGQQETQYF

V gene: TRBV14
CDR3 protein: CASSQERDPQYAFF

V gene: TRBV4-3
CDR3 protein: CASSQVSSGGMLIEQFF

V gene: TRBV24-1
CDR3 protein: CATQGSSTDTQYF

V gene: TRBV30
CDR3 protein: CAWSGGSGETQYF

V gene: TRBV7-2
CDR3 protein: CASSLFLAGVGTDTQYF

V gene: TRBV7-9
CDR3 protein: CASSWKDGTFNYGYTF

V gene: TRBV3-1
CDR3 protein: CASSPTDRGYTF

V gene: TRBV4-2
CDR3 protein: CASSQGSGTSGGVDEQFF

V gene: TRBV7-8
CDR3 protein: CASSIKLGQFGNYQYF

V gene: TRBV20-1
CDR3 protein: CSARDVDTQYF

V gene: TRBV29-1
CDR3 protein: CSVEGASEGETQYF

V gene: TRBV7-9
CDR3 protein: CASSHYRDLTNEQFF

V gene: TRBV20-1
CDR3 protein: CSARSRGSRTDTQYF